This record concerns one T cell receptor (beta chain) sequence. Its target is not known. CDR3 length: 15 residues. Germline CDR1 is SGHTA and CDR2 is FQGTGA. V was cut by 3 bases and J by 2 bases, with 12 bases left in between. The sample belongs to a study of Tregs in tolerant kidney transplant recipients. Whole-study findings and limits: In tolerant patients, donor-specific Tregs outgrew total Tregs, suggesting antigen-driven expansion. Few patients were studied, so findings need validation in larger groups.

Measured with immunoSEQ multiplex PCR; TCRdb has only the in-frame clones, and not every one. The sample lists 60,000 to 65,000 clones; 98% were seen once. Unstimulated regulatory T cells (CD4+CD25+CD127-), CD4+CD25- non-regulatory cells, CD4 and CD8 cells were FACS-sorted from thawed PBMCs. The chain combines TRBV7-3 with TRBJ2-3; weak D call: TRBD2 (6 bases). This material consisted of Tregs from blood, taken before the transplant. This TCR derives from a human donor who received a combined kidney and bone marrow transplant. Written as DNA, the CDR3 is TGTGCCAGCAGCTTGGCGGGACGGGTCACAGATACGCAGTATTTT. Its translation is CASSLAGRVTDTQYF.